A selection of T cell receptor beta chains follows, all from one sample in a study of molecular identifiers for immune sequencing clone quantification. A single record per CDR3 protein comes from TCRdb applying MiXCR to the PCR reads. The repertoire includes about 500,000 distinct CDR3 sequences, 25% of them detected once, and approximately 0.76% sits in the top ten. The specimen was naive CD8+ T cells from blood, with Jurkat cell RNA spiked in. The receptor source for this set is a human donor in good health. Some libraries in this study had Jurkat cell RNA spiked in. The CDR3 runs from the conserved cysteine through the conserved F or W. D genes are given only for firm matches. Size is omitted from some rows. Given values are once, few, many or a class for expanded clones.

D gene	V gene	J gene	CDR3 length	clone size	CDR3 DNA	CDR3 protein
NA	TRBV28	TRBJ2-6	16	NA	TGTGCCAGCAGTTTACAGCCCCGGACGGGGGCCAACGTCCTGACTTTC	CASSLQPRTGANVLTF
TRBD1	TRBV27	TRBJ2-6	18	few	TGTGCCAGCGCCACGACAGGGGGCTTAAGCTCTGGGGCCAACGTCCTGACTTTC	CASATTGGLSSGANVLTF
NA	TRBV7-2	TRBJ2-3	15	many	TGTGCCAGCAGCTCCCGGGACGAAAGCACAGATACGCAGTATTTT	CASSSRDESTDTQYF
NA	TRBV7-2	TRBJ2-7	14	NA	TGTGCCAGCAGCTTAGCGCTGGCGACCTACGAGCAGTACTTC	CASSLALATYEQYF
TRBD1	TRBV27	TRBJ1-5	15	NA	TGTGCCAGCAGTTTATCAAGGGGGCCGGGTCAGCCCCAGCATTTT	CASSLSRGPGQPQHF
NA	TRBV4-1	TRBJ2-3	15	many	TGCGCCAGCAGCCAAGAGGGTCGAGGAGCAGATACGCAGTATTTT	CASSQEGRGADTQYF
TRBD2	TRBV19	TRBJ2-5	15	NA	TGTGCCAGTAGTATTGCTGGCGGGGGCCAAGAGACCCAGTACTTC	CASSIAGGGQETQYF
TRBD2	TRBV9	TRBJ2-7	15	few	TGTGCCAGCAGCGTCGGGGGACTAGATACGTACGAGCAGTACTTC	CASSVGGLDTYEQYF
NA	TRBV15	TRBJ2-5	16	few	TGTGCCACCAGCAGAGATAGAGGCCGTCACCAAGAGACCCAGTACTTC	CATSRDRGRHQETQYF
NA	TRBV15	TRBJ1-5	20	NA	TGTGCCACCAGCAGAGATGGGTCAGCGCCCGATTATCGGAGCAATCAGCCCCAGCATTTT	CATSRDGSAPDYRSNQPQHF
NA	TRBV7-9	TRBJ2-2	15	NA	TGTGCCGGCAGCCTCAGGGAAACGAACACCGGGGAGCTGTTTTTT	CAGSLRETNTGELFF
NA	TRBV2	TRBJ1-2	12	few	TGTGCCAGCTTCGGGGAGGATGGTGGCTACACCTTC	CASFGEDGGYTF
NA	TRBV20-1	TRBJ2-5	14	few	TGCAGTGCTAGAGGGTTCTGGGGCCAAGAGACCCAGTACTTC	CSARGFWGQETQYF
NA	TRBV7-9	TRBJ2-3	13	many	TGTGCCAGCAGCCACCCATCCTCAGATACGCAGTATTTT	CASSHPSSDTQYF
NA	TRBV12-3/TRBV12-4	TRBJ2-3	16	NA	TGTGCCAGCAGTTTATCTTACCCCCGGGTCGCAGATACGCAGTATTTT	CASSLSYPRVADTQYF
TRBD2	TRBV7-9	TRBJ2-7	12	few	TGTGCCAGTGGGGGGGTAGACTACGAGCAGTACTTC	CASGGVDYEQYF
NA	TRBV5-1	TRBJ1-1	13	many	TGTGCCAGCAGCTTAGGGCGTGGTACTGAAGCTTTCTTT	CASSLGRGTEAFF
TRBD2	TRBV11-2	TRBJ2-5	17	NA	TGTGCCAGCAGCCCTTCTAGCGGGAGCAAGGCGGGGGAGACCCAGTACTTC	CASSPSSGSKAGETQYF
TRBD1	TRBV6-2/TRBV6-3	TRBJ2-2	18	NA	TGTGCCAGCAGTTACTCGGACAGGGAAAATTTGAACACCGGGGAGCTGTTTTTT	CASSYSDRENLNTGELFF
TRBD2	TRBV5-6	TRBJ2-3	16	many	TGTGCCAGCAGCTTGAGGACTAGCGGATTCACAGATACGCAGTATTTT	CASSLRTSGFTDTQYF
TRBD2	TRBV6-2/TRBV6-3	TRBJ2-7	14	many	TGTGCCACCGGCCCTAGCGGGGGAATCTACGAGCAGTACTTC	CATGPSGGIYEQYF
NA	TRBV5-1	TRBJ2-1	23	NA	TGCGCCAGCAGCTTGCCCTTGCACCAGGTCGTTAGAACATCTCCCGCGAAGGTAGATGAGCAGTTCTTC	CASSLPLHQVVRTSPAKVDEQFF
TRBD2	TRBV27	TRBJ2-5	16	NA	TGTGCCAGCAGTTCCTTAGCGGGGGGAATACAAGAGACCCAGTACTTC	CASSSLAGGIQETQYF
NA	TRBV4-3	TRBJ2-7	15	NA	TGCGCCAGCCGCCAGGCGGGACAGCGCTCCTACGAGCAGTACTTC	CASRQAGQRSYEQYF
NA	TRBV7-9	TRBJ1-1	13	many	TGTGCCAGCAGCTTAGTAGTTGAGGCTGAAGCTTTCTTT	CASSLVVEAEAFF
NA	TRBV10-1	TRBJ2-7	13	few	TGCGCCAGCAGCGCGACTAACTCCTACGAGCAGTACTTC	CASSATNSYEQYF
NA	TRBV6-5	TRBJ2-3	16	many	TGTGCCAGCAGTTACGAGGCGGGGTACCTAGGAGATACGCAGTATTTT	CASSYEAGYLGDTQYF
TRBD1	TRBV3-1	TRBJ1-1	14	NA	TGTGCCAGCAGCCGTGAGGGGGCTTACGCTGAAGCTTTCTTT	CASSREGAYAEAFF
TRBD1	TRBV4-3	TRBJ1-1	14	few	TGCGCCAGCAGCCCGCGGACAGGGGAGGTTGAAGCTTTCTTT	CASSPRTGEVEAFF
TRBD2	TRBV7-8	TRBJ2-3	15	many	TGTGCCAGCAGTCTAGCGGGGGGGCTTGCAGATACGCAGTATTTT	CASSLAGGLADTQYF
TRBD1	TRBV5-4	TRBJ2-7	14	many	TGTGCCAGCAGCGTAACCGGGACAGACTACGAGCAGTACTTC	CASSVTGTDYEQYF
TRBD1	TRBV29-1	TRBJ1-2	14	NA	TGCAGCGTCCTACCGGGACAGATAACTTATGGCTACACCTTC	CSVLPGQITYGYTF
TRBD2	TRBV5-4	TRBJ2-5	15	few	TGTGCCAGCACCGACACAGCCAGCGGGGAGGGGACCCAGTACTTC	CASTDTASGEGTQYF
NA	TRBV29-1	TRBJ2-3	16	many	TGCAGCGTTGTTGTTTCTAGCGTCACGAACACAGATACGCAGTATTTT	CSVVVSSVTNTDTQYF
NA	TRBV27	TRBJ2-3	15	many	TGTGCCAGTAGCCCCGGGATCTTGGGCACAGATACGCAGTATTTT	CASSPGILGTDTQYF
NA	TRBV28	TRBJ2-7	14	few	TGTGCCAGCAGTTCACCTAGCATCCCCTACGAGCAGTACTTC	CASSSPSIPYEQYF
NA	TRBV7-9	TRBJ2-1	14	NA	TGTGCCAGCAGCTTTGGACGTGCCAGGGGAGAGCAGTTCTTC	CASSFGRARGEQFF
TRBD1	TRBV29-1	TRBJ2-5	15	many	TGCAGCGTTGAAGATTTTAACAGGGGCCAAGAGACCCAGTACTTC	CSVEDFNRGQETQYF
TRBD1	TRBV6-2/TRBV6-3	TRBJ1-5	15	few	TGTGCCAGCAGACCCCCAGGGGGCGGCAATCAGCCCCAGCATTTT	CASRPPGGGNQPQHF
NA	TRBV11-2	TRBJ2-6	13	NA	TGTGCCAGCAGGGTTTTTGGGGCCAACGTCCTGACTTTC	CASRVFGANVLTF
NA	TRBV27	TRBJ2-5	13	few	TGTGCCAGCAGTTTTGGGGTTAGTGAGACCCAGTACTTC	CASSFGVSETQYF
TRBD2	TRBV20-1	TRBJ2-2	15	many	TGCAGTGCTAGGGGCCGCGGGGGGTACACCGGGGAGCTGTTTTTT	CSARGRGGYTGELFF
TRBD1	TRBV4-1	TRBJ1-4	15	NA	TGCGCCAGCAGCCATCCCGGGACAGGGGATGAAAAACTGTTTTTT	CASSHPGTGDEKLFF
NA	TRBV3-1	TRBJ2-5	15	few	TGTGCCAGCAGCCAAGTACCCAGGGCTTTCGAGACCCAGTACTTC	CASSQVPRAFETQYF
NA	TRBV10-1	TRBJ2-6	16	few	TGCGCCAGCAGTGCGACTCAGGGAACTGGGGCCAACGTCCTGACTTTC	CASSATQGTGANVLTF
TRBD2	TRBV4-3	TRBJ2-1	15	NA	TGCGCCAGCAGCTTCATAGCGGGCGAAGAAAATGAGCAGTTCTTC	CASSFIAGEENEQFF
TRBD1	TRBV11-2	TRBJ2-2	17	few	TGTGCCAGCAGCCCATTTATGGGACAGCCGAACACCGGGGAGCTGTTTTTT	CASSPFMGQPNTGELFF
NA	TRBV3-1	TRBJ2-3	13	NA	TGTGCCAGCAGCCCGCGCCAAAAAGATACGCAGTATTTT	CASSPRQKDTQYF